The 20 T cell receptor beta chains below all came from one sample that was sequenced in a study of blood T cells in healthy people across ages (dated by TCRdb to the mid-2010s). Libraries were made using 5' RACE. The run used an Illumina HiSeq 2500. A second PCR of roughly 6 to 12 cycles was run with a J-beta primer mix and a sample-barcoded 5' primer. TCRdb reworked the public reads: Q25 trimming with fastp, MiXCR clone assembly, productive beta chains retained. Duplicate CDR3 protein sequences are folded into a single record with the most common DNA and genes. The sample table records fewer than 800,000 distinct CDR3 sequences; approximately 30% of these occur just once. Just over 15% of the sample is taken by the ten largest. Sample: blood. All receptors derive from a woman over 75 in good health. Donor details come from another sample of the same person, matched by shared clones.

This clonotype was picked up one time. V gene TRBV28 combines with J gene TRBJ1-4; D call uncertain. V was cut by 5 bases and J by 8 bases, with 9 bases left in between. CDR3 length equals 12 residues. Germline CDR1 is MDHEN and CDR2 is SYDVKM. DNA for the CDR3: TGTGCCAGCAGTCCCGGAAAAGAAAAACTGTTTTTT. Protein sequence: CASSPGKEKLFF.

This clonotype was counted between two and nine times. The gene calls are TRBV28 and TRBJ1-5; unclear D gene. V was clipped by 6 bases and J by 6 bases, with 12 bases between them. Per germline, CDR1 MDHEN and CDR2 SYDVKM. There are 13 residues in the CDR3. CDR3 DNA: TGTGCCAGCAGGATGGTTGTACGTCAGCCCCAGCATTTT. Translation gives CASRMVVRQPQHF.

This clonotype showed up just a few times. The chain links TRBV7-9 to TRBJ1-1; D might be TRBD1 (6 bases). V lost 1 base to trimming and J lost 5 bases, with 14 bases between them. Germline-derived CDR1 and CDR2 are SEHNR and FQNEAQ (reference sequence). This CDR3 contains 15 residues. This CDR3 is CASSLEGVGSTEAFF. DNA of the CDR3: TGTGCCAGCAGCTTAGAGGGGGTTGGAAGTACTGAAGCTTTCTTT.

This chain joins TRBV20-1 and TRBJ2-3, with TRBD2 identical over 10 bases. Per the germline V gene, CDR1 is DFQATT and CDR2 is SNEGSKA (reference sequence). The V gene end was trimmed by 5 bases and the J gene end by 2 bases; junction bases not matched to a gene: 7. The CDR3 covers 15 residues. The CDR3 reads CSAGTSEGFTDTQYF. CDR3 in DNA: TGCAGTGCTGGGACTAGCGAGGGGTTCACAGATACGCAGTATTTT.

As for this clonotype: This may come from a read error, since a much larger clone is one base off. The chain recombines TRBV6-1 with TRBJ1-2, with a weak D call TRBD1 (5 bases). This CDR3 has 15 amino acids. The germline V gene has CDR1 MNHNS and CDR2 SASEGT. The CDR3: CASSEAGGSWDGDTF. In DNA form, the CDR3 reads TGTGCCAGCAGTGAAGCGGGGGGATCGTGGGATGGCGACACCTTC.

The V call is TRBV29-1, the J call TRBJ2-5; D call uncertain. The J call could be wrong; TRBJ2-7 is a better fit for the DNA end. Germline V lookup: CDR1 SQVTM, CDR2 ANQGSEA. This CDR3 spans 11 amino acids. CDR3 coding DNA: TGCAGCGTCAGAATTACCTACGAGCAGTACTTC. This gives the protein CSVRITYEQYF.

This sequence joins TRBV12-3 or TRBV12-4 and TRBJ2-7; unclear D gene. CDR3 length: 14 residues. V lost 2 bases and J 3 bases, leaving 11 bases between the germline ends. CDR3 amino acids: CASSLWPGVYEQYF. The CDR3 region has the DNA TGTGCCAGCAGTTTATGGCCTGGGGTCTACGAGCAGTACTTC.

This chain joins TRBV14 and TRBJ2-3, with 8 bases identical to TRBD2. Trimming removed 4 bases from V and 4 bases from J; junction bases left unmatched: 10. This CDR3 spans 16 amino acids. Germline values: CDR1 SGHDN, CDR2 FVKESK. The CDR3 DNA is TGTGCCAGCAGCCGCGGCGAACTAGCGGCGGCAGATACGCAGTATTTT. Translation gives CASSRGELAAADTQYF.

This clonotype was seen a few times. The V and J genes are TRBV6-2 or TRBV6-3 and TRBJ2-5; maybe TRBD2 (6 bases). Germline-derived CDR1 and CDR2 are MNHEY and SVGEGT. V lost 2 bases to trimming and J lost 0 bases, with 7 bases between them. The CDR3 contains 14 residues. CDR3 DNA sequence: TGTGCCAGCAGTTACGGGGGGAACCAAGAGACCCAGTACTTC. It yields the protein CASSYGGNQETQYF.

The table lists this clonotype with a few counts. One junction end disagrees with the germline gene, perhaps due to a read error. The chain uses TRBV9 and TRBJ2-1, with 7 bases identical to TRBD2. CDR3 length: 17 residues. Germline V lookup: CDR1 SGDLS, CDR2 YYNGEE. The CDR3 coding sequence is TGTGCCAGCAACGTAGGGTTGGGAGCGGGGAGCTACAATGAGCAGTTCTTC. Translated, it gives CASNVGLGAGSYNEQFF.

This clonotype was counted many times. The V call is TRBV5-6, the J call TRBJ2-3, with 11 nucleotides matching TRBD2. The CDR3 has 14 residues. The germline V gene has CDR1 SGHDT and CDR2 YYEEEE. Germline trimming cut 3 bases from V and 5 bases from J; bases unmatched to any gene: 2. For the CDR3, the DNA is TGTGCCAGCAGCTCCCTAGCGGGGGGAGATACGCAGTATTTT. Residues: CASSSLAGGDTQYF.

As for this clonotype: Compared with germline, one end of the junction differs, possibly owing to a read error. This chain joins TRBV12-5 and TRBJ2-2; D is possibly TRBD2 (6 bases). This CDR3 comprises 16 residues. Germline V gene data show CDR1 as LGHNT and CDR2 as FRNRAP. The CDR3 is CASGPPLGWATGGLFF. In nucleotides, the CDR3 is TGTGCTAGTGGTCCGCCCTTGGGATGGGCCACCGGGGGGCTGTTTTTT.

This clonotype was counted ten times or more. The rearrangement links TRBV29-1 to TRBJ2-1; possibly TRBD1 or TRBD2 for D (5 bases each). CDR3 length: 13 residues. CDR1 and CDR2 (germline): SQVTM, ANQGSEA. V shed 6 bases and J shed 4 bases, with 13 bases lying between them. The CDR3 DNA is TGCAGCGTCGTGTGGGGCGGGTACAATGAGCAGTTCTTC. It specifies CSVVWGGYNEQFF.

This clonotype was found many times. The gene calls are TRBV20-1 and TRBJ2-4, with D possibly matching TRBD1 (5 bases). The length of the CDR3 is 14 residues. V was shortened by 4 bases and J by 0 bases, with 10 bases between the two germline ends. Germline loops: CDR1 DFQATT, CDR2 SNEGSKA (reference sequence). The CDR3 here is CSATQGRAKNIQYF. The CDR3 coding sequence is TGCAGTGCTACCCAGGGAAGAGCCAAAAACATTCAGTACTTC.

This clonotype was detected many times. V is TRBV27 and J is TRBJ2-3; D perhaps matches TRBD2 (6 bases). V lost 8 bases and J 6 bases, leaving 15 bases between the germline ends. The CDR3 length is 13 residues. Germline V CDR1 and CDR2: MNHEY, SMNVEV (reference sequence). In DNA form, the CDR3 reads TGTGCCAGCGCCCACAAGGGGAGGGATACGCAGTATTTT. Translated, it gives CASAHKGRDTQYF.

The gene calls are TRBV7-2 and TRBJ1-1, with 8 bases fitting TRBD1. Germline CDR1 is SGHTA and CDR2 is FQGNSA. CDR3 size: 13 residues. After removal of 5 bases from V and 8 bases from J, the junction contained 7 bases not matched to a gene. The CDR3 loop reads CASSPDRDREAFF. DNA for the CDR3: TGTGCCAGCAGCCCGGACAGGGACAGAGAAGCTTTCTTT.

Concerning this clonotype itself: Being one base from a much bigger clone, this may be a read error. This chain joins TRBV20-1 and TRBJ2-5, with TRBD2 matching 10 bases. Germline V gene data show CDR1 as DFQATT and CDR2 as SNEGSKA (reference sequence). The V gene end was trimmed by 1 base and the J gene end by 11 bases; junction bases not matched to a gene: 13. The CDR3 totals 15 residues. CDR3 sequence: CSARGVAGGYNEQYF. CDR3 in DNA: TGCAGTGCTAGAGGGGTAGCGGGGGGTTACAATGAGCAGTACTTC.

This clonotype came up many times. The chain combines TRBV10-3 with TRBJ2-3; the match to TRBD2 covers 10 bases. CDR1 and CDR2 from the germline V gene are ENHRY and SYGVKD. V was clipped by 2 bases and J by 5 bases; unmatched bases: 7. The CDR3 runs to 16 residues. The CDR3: CAISEPASGGGDTQYF. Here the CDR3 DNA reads TGTGCCATCAGTGAGCCCGCTAGCGGGGGAGGAGATACGCAGTATTTT.

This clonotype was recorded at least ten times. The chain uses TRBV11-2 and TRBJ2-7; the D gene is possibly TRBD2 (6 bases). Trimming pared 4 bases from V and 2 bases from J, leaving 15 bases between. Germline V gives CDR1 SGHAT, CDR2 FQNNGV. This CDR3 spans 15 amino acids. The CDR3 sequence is CASSSRDSGPYEQYF. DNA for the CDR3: TGTGCCAGCAGCTCGCGGGACTCAGGACCCTACGAGCAGTACTTC.

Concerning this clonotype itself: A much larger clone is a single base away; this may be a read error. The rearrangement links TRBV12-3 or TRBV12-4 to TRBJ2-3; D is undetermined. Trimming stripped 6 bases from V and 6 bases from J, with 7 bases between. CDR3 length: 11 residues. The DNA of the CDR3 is TGTGCCAGCAGCCGGCTGGATACGCAGTATTTT. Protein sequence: CASSRLDTQYF.